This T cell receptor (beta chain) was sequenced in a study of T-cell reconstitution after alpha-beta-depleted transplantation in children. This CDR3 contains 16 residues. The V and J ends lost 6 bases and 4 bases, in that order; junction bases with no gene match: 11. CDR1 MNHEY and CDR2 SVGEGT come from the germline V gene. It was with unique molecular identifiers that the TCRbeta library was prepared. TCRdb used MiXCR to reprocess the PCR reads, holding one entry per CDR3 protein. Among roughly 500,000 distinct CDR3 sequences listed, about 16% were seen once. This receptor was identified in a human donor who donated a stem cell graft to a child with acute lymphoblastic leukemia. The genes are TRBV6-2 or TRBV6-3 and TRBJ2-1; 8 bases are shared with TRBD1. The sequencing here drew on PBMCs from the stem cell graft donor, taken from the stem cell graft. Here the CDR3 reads CASSSPRDRLYNEQFF. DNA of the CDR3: TGTGCCAGCAGCTCTCCTCGGGACAGGTTATACAATGAGCAGTTCTTC.